The next 14 T cell receptor beta chains were all read from a single sample in a study of T cell responses to AZD1222 COVID-19 vaccine. The assay was immunoSEQ multiplex PCR, and TCRdb's table has in-frame clones only and misses some. The sample includes about 220,000 clones, approximately 94% of them seen just once. The source material was peripheral blood, sampled on day 0 of MenACWY control vaccination. The receptors shown here come from an adult in good health.

This clone was observed a single time. The CDR3 DNA follows: TGTGCCAGCAGCTTGAGGCCAGAGCATAGGAACACTGAAGCTTTCTTT. Protein: CASSLRPEHRNTEAFF. The gene calls are TRBV5-6 and TRBJ1-1; D not resolved. The ends were cut back, 1 base at V and 1 base at J, with 14 bases in the middle. The CDR3 is made up of 16 amino acids. Germline CDR1 is SGHDT and CDR2 is YYEEEE.

This clone was counted a few times. Other DNA sequences from this sample encode an identical CDR3 as well. V usage is TRBV5-1 and J usage is TRBJ2-6; no reliable D call. Between the trimmed V and J ends, which lost 0 bases and 0 bases, there was a span of 4 bases. Germline-derived CDR1 and CDR2 are SGHRS and YFSETQ. The CDR3 is 15 residues long. The DNA for the CDR3 is TGCGCCAGCAGCTTGGACGGCTCTGGGGCCAACGTCCTGACTTTC. Its translation: CASSLDGSGANVLTF.

The table lists this clone with a few counts. J is TRBJ1-4 and V is TRBV2, with a possible D match to TRBD1 (6 bases). The CDR3 spans 14 residues. The germline V and J ends were trimmed by 6 bases and 4 bases, with 12 bases remaining between them. Germline loops: CDR1 SNHLY, CDR2 FYNNEI. The CDR3 protein is CASRTTGLNEKLFF. The CDR3 nucleotides read TGTGCCAGCAGAACAACAGGGCTTAATGAAAAACTGTTTTTT.

The gene calls are TRBV6-5 and TRBJ1-1, with 10 bases that match TRBD1. V trimming: 4 bases; J trimming: 6 bases; junction bases outside the gene matches: 8. The germline V gene encodes CDR1 MNHEY and CDR2 SVGAGI. The CDR3 covers 15 residues. CDR3 nucleotides: TGTGCCAGCAGTTCGGGACAGGGGTCTAAGGCTGAAGCTTTCTTT. Its protein product is CASSSGQGSKAEAFF.

The chain carries TRBV28 and TRBJ1-1; unclear D gene. V lost 2 bases and J 0 bases, leaving 10 bases between the germline ends. This CDR3 contains 15 residues. The germline CDR1 and CDR2 sequences are MDHEN and SYDVKM. The DNA of the CDR3 is TGTGCCAGCAGTTTACCCTCGGGGATGAACACTGAAGCTTTCTTT. As protein: CASSLPSGMNTEAFF.

This chain uses TRBV6-5 with TRBJ2-4, with 8 bases fitting TRBD2. CDR3 length equals 15 residues. The germline V gene encodes CDR1 MNHEY and CDR2 SVGAGI. Trimming at V came to 2 bases and at J to 6 bases, leaving 6 bases not matched to a gene. CDR3 DNA: TGTGCCAGCAGTTACGGCGGGGGGCACGGAAACATTCAGTACTTC. The encoded protein is CASSYGGGHGNIQYF.

The rearrangement uses TRBV5-6 and TRBJ1-5; tentative D call: TRBD1 (6 bases). Germline assignment: CDR1 SGHDT and CDR2 YYEEEE. V lost 4 bases to trimming and J lost 3 bases, with 8 bases between them. The CDR3 covers 13 residues. CDR3 in amino acids: CASSRDNNQPQHF. CDR3 nucleotide sequence: TGTGCCAGCAGCCGGGACAACAATCAGCCCCAGCATTTT.

This chain connects TRBV18 to TRBJ2-2, with 11 bases aligning to TRBD2. Germline trimming cut 2 bases from V and 0 bases from J; bases unmatched to any gene: 8. Germline V gene lookup returns CDR1 KGHSH and CDR2 LQKENI. The CDR3 contains 19 residues. This CDR3 reads CASSPEPRLAGTNTGELFF. The DNA for the CDR3 is TGTGCCAGCTCACCAGAGCCTCGACTAGCGGGAACGAACACCGGGGAGCTGTTTTTT.

The chain employs TRBV9 and TRBJ2-3; 7 bases map to TRBD2. Germline CDR1 SGDLS, CDR2 YYNGEE. The CDR3 contains 12 residues. V trimming: 2 bases; J trimming: 10 bases; junction bases outside the gene matches: 4. CDR3: CASSVRGGSQYF. The CDR3 nucleotides are TGTGCCAGCAGCGTCCGCGGGGGTTCGCAGTATTTT.

The chain couples TRBV7-2 to TRBJ1-2; no clear D gene. CDR1 and CDR2 from the germline V gene are SGHTA and FQGNSA. The CDR3 is made up of 16 amino acids. V was shortened by 5 bases and J by 4 bases, with 20 bases between the two germline ends. CDR3 sequence: CASSPKGLSGFYGYTF. For the CDR3, the DNA is TGTGCCAGCAGCCCCAAAGGACTGTCGGGCTTCTATGGCTACACCTTC.

The chain is built from TRBV28 and TRBJ2-1; 9 positions match TRBD1. The CDR3 covers 13 residues. After removal of 5 bases from V and 8 bases from J, the junction contained 4 bases not matched to a gene. The V gene's germline CDR1 is MDHEN and CDR2 SYDVKM. The CDR3 DNA is TGTGCCAGCAGTCGGACAGGGGCTCATGAGCAGTTCTTC. Translating it yields CASSRTGAHEQFF.

The gene calls are TRBV11-3 and TRBJ2-3, with a weak D call TRBD1 (6 bases). CDR3 length equals 16 residues. V gave up 3 bases and J gave up 3 bases, with 16 bases separating them. Germline V gene data show CDR1 as SGHNT and CDR2 as YENEEA. The CDR3 sequence is CASSFDSGAGTDTQYF. In nucleotides, the CDR3 is TGTGCCAGCAGCTTCGACTCAGGGGCTGGGACAGATACGCAGTATTTT. The entire variable domain, with the rest obtained from reference TRBV11-3 and TRBJ2-3, is as follows: EAGVVQSPRYKIIEKKQPVAFWCNPISGHNTLYWYLQNLGQGPELLIRYENEEAVDDSQLPKDRFSAERLKGVDSTLKIQPAELGDSAVYLCASSFDSGAGTDTQYFGPGTRLTVL.

The J gene is TRBJ1-4, the V gene TRBV6-4, with unresolved D. The CDR3 runs 15 residues. V was pared by 2 bases and J by 4 bases, with 11 bases between. Germline values: CDR1 MRHNA, CDR2 SNTAGT. The CDR3 reads CASSDGPAGNEKLFF. In DNA form, the CDR3 reads TGTGCCAGCAGTGACGGACCAGCCGGTAATGAAAAACTGTTTTTT.

The chain joins TRBV7-2 to TRBJ1-4; 8 bases are a match to TRBD1. The CDR3 totals 15 residues. From germline, CDR1 is SGHTA and CDR2 FQGNSA. Unmatched junction bases numbered 5, after V lost 5 bases and J lost 3 bases. CDR3 protein: CASSPRQGSNEKLFF. The CDR3 DNA follows: TGTGCCAGCAGCCCCCGACAGGGGTCTAATGAAAAACTGTTTTTT. Filled out from reference TRBV7-2 and TRBJ1-4, the complete variable domain reads GAGVSQSPSNKVTEKGKDVELRCDPISGHTALYWYRQSLGQGLEFLIYFQGNSAPDKSGLPSDRFSAERTGGSVSTLTIQRTQQEDSAVYLCASSPRQGSNEKLFFGSGTQLSVL.